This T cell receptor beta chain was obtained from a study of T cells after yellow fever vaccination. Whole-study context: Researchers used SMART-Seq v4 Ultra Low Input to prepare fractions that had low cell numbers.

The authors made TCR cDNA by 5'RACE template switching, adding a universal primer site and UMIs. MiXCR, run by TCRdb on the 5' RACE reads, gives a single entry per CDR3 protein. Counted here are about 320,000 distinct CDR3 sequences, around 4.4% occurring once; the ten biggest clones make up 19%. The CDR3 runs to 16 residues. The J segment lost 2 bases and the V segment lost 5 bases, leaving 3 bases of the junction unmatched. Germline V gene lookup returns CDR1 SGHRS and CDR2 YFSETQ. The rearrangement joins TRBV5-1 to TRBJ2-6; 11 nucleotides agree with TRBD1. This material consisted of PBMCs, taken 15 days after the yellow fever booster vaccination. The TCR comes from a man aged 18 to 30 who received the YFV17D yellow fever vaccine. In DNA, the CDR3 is TGCGCCAGCAGTAGGACAGGGGGCGCTGGGGCCAACGTCCTGACTTTC. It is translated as CASSRTGGAGANVLTF.